These T cell receptor beta chains were read from a single sample in a study of TIL therapy for anti-PD-1-resistant metastatic lung cancer. Some clones are missing from TCRdb's copy, which holds only in-frame ones; the method was immunoSEQ multiplex PCR. The table includes tens of thousands of clones, around 77% detected once. This material consisted of tumor tissue, taken at baseline. All receptors come from a person aged 25 to 80 with non-small cell lung cancer. Each CDR3 is given without its conserved first and last residue. Clone size is shown for a subset of rows, as once, few, many or a class of expanded clone.

V,size,CDR3
TRBV5-1,-,ASSMGNGYT
TRBV5-3,few,ARSLVSGLQGNTEAF
TRBV6-1,once,AISSVQETQY
TRBV7-9,-,ASSPHPGQNQETQY
TRBV5-6,-,ASSPRESNQPQH
TRBV19,-,ASNPQGSDQPQH
TRBV7-9,-,ASSLSQGVAKNIQY
TRBV29-1,few,SVKTGISNQPQH
TRBV1,-,TSSQECIRGHQPQH
TRBV5-4,few,ASSWPDGPQH
TRBV29-1,once,SFTGAGDQPQH
TRBV18,-,ASSPGTSGRAYEQY
TRBV29-1,few,SVATSSYEQY
TRBV27,-,ASRPGGSRGGTQY
TRBV27,-,ASSLGVGLAGAHGSTDTQY
TRBV7-3,few,ASSLIGPGELF
TRBV29-1,-,SGGTGDGTEAF
TRBV11-2,-,ASSLYGGSEQF
TRBV19,-,ASSMIGDSVLNYGYT
TRBV5-1,-,ASSWSSGARNGYT
TRBV12-5,-,ASGLVSPYNEQF
TRBV9,once,ASSVVGTQRETQY
TRBV14,-,ASSPYAGTAGNTIY
TRBV5-4,-,ASSLAGETQY
TRBV13,-,ASSLGAANTEAF
TRBV19,-,ASSLGFKGAEAF
TRBV5-6,-,ASSSGQGTAYEQY
TRBV2,-,ASSEITRANSPLH
TRBV15,few,ATSREASGGNEQY
TRBV7-7,-,ASSRGGKSEQF
TRBV19,few,ASSMGGGSYEQY
TRBV27,-,ASSLDSLVREQF
TRBV27,-,ASGGRGGAEDTQY
TRBV5-1,-,ASSHETGDQETQY
TRBV7-9,-,ASNGWSSYEQY
TRBV11-2,once,ASSYDRADTQY
TRBV6-1,few,ASSPVVGESYEQY
TRBV5-1,few,ASSLGGEGSEQY
TRBV13,-,ASSLDWRGAPDTQY
TRBV25-1,-,ASSESDREDTEAF
TRBV27,once,ASSVHRDSQETQY
TRBV7-2,-,ASSVTGGGEKLF
TRBV4-1,-,ASSTLNSNQPQH
TRBV4-1,-,ASTRGSLAGGPGETQY
TRBV27,once,ASSAPGPHNSYEQY
TRBV28,few,ASSFIDQEAYGYT
TRBV6-4,few,ASSDNRGGGTDTQY
TRBV27,-,ASSLTAYINQPQH
TRBV6-5,-,ASSYGRVGYGYT
TRBV7-8,-,ASSPGTINQPQH
TRBV30,-,AWRDRGEDIQY
TRBV9,-,ASTLGGGGDTEKLF
TRBV11-3,-,ASSLGGRGTDTQY